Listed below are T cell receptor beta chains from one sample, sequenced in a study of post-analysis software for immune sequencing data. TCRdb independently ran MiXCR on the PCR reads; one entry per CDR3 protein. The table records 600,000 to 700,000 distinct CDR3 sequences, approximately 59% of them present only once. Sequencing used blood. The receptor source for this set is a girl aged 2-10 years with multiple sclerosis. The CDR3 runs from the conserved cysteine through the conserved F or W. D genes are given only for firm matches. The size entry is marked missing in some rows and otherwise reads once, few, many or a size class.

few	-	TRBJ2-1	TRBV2	CASGTHNEQFF	TGTGCCAGCGGGACTCACAATGAGCAGTTCTTC
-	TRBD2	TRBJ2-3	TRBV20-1	CSATPLGSGGADNTQYF	TGCAGTGCTACGCCCCTGGGGAGCGGGGGGGCGGATAATACGCAGTATTTT
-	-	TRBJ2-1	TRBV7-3	CASSLGRDHEQFF	TGTGCCAGCAGCTTAGGCAGGGACCATGAGCAGTTCTTC
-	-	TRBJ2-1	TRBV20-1	CSARDPLDFQDEQFF	TGCAGTGCTAGAGATCCACTTGACTTCCAAGATGAGCAGTTCTTC
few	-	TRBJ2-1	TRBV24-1	CATSESDSPYNEQFF	TGTGCCACCAGTGAATCTGACAGCCCCTACAATGAGCAGTTCTTC
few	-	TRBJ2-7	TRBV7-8	CASSPKWDLSYEQYF	TGTGCCAGCAGCCCAAAGTGGGACTTGTCCTACGAGCAGTACTTC
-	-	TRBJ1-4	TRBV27	CASSLFSLAGEKLFF	TGTGCCAGCAGTTTATTTTCACTGGCAGGTGAAAAACTGTTTTTT
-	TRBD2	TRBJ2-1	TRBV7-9	CASTYPGGGYNEQFF	TGTGCCAGCACCTACCCTGGCGGGGGATACAATGAGCAGTTCTTC
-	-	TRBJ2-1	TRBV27	CASSLKGGGAVSGSHEQFF	TGTGCCAGCAGTTTAAAGGGAGGGGGCGCGGTGTCGGGAAGCCATGAGCAGTTCTTC
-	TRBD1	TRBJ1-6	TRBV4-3	CASSLSQGAEGNSPLHF	TGCGCCAGCAGCCTGTCACAGGGGGCTGAGGGGAATTCACCCCTCCACTTT
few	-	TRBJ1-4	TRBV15	CATYSSVNEKLFF	TGTGCCACCTACAGTTCGGTCAATGAAAAACTGTTTTTT
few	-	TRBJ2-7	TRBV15	CATDLLQSQADYEQYF	TGTGCCACCGACTTGTTACAGTCGCAAGCCGACTACGAGCAGTACTTC
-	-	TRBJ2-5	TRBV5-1	CASTRGGDQETQYF	TGCGCCAGCACCCGAGGAGGGGACCAAGAGACCCAGTACTTC
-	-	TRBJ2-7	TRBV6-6	CASSFEGSYEQYF	TGTGCCAGCAGTTTCGAGGGTTCCTACGAGCAGTACTTC
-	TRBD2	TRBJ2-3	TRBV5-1	CASSNAGTSGRADTQYF	TGCGCCAGCAGCAACGCCGGGACTAGCGGGAGGGCAGATACGCAGTATTTT
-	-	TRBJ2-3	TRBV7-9	CASSSTRPSSTDTQYF	TGTGCCAGCAGCTCGACCCGGCCAAGTAGCACAGATACGCAGTATTTT
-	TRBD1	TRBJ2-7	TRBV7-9	CASSSGQALTYEQYF	TGTGCCAGCAGCTCGGGACAGGCTCTGACCTACGAGCAGTACTTC
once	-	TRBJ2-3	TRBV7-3	CASSTSLADTQYF	TGTGCCAGCAGCACCAGCCTTGCAGATACGCAGTATTTT
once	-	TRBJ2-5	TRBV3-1	CASSQEGWGSYGKETQYF	TGTGCCAGCAGCCAAGAGGGTTGGGGTAGCTATGGTAAAGAGACCCAGTACTTC
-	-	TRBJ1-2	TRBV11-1	CASLGALYGYTF	TGTGCCAGCCTGGGGGCCCTCTATGGCTACACCTTC
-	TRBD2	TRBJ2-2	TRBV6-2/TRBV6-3	CASSYAGLAGTGELFF	TGTGCCAGCAGTTACGCGGGACTAGCGGGAACCGGGGAGCTGTTTTTT
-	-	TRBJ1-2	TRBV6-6	CATTGSYGYTF	TGTGCCACCACAGGGAGCTATGGCTACACCTTC
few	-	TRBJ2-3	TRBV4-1	CASSQYRGQPSTDTQYF	TGCGCCAGCAGCCAGTACCGGGGGCAGCCTAGTACAGATACGCAGTATTTT
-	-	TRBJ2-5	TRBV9	CASSTRGETQYF	TGTGCCAGCAGCACCCGAGGAGAGACCCAGTACTTC
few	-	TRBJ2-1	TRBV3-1	CASSQDLDSTNEQFF	TGTGCCAGCAGCCAAGATTTGGACTCGACAAATGAGCAGTTCTTC
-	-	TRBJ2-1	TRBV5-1	CASSLVGVINEQFF	TGCGCCAGCAGCTTGGTAGGAGTGATCAATGAGCAGTTCTTC